The rows below give T cell receptor beta chains drawn from one sample of a study of blood T cell repertoires in COVID-19. Profiling relied on immunoSEQ multiplex PCR, and the TCRdb table lists in-frame clones only, not all of them. The sample includes around 150,000 clones, around 80% of them seen just once. Sequencing was carried out using peripheral blood. The receptors shown here come from a man aged 55-75 years with active or convalescent COVID-19. Both conserved end residues are part of each CDR3. The order of the fields is D gene, J gene, V gene, CDR3 protein. D genes are given only for firm matches.

d_call: -; j_call: TRBJ1-4; v_call: TRBV5-6; cdr3_aa: CASSLRDSKEFF
d_call: TRBD1; j_call: TRBJ2-7; v_call: TRBV6-2/TRBV6-3; cdr3_aa: CASSFTSGGYDEQYF
d_call: TRBD1; j_call: TRBJ2-1; v_call: TRBV2; cdr3_aa: CASSEAGTGSNEQFF
d_call: TRBD1; j_call: TRBJ1-1; v_call: TRBV12-3/TRBV12-4; cdr3_aa: CASSRTGVTEAFF
d_call: -; j_call: TRBJ2-1; v_call: TRBV4-2; cdr3_aa: CASSQETTPGAYNEQFF
d_call: -; j_call: TRBJ1-6; v_call: TRBV7-2; cdr3_aa: CASSPNGGLRSPLHF
d_call: TRBD2; j_call: TRBJ2-3; v_call: TRBV6-1; cdr3_aa: CASSEGTSGTDTQYF
d_call: -; j_call: TRBJ2-1; v_call: TRBV7-9; cdr3_aa: CATAVASYNEQFF
d_call: -; j_call: TRBJ2-7; v_call: TRBV5-1; cdr3_aa: CASSLAREYEQYF
d_call: -; j_call: TRBJ2-3; v_call: TRBV5-1; cdr3_aa: CASSLGGSDTQYF
d_call: -; j_call: TRBJ2-1; v_call: TRBV6-5; cdr3_aa: CATSLQGPYNEQFF
d_call: -; j_call: TRBJ2-5; v_call: TRBV12-3/TRBV12-4; cdr3_aa: CASGVSRTQYF
d_call: TRBD2; j_call: TRBJ2-7; v_call: TRBV5-8; cdr3_aa: CASTLGLAGYEQYF
d_call: -; j_call: TRBJ2-5; v_call: TRBV6-6; cdr3_aa: CASSSGQGGKTQYF
d_call: -; j_call: TRBJ2-7; v_call: TRBV18; cdr3_aa: CASSSGTSYEQYF
d_call: TRBD2; j_call: TRBJ2-7; v_call: TRBV5-1; cdr3_aa: CASSSNSGTPSYEQYF
d_call: TRBD1; j_call: TRBJ1-3; v_call: TRBV7-2; cdr3_aa: CASSLVGQGAGNTIYF
d_call: -; j_call: TRBJ1-5; v_call: TRBV11-2; cdr3_aa: CASSLDRGQPQHF
d_call: -; j_call: TRBJ2-7; v_call: TRBV28; cdr3_aa: CASSPPGRGVGQYF
d_call: TRBD2; j_call: TRBJ2-2; v_call: TRBV11-2; cdr3_aa: CASTPAGGTGELFF
d_call: TRBD1; j_call: TRBJ1-1; v_call: TRBV23-1; cdr3_aa: CASSQPDRGPMNTEAFF
d_call: TRBD1; j_call: TRBJ2-5; v_call: TRBV25-1; cdr3_aa: CASSSPGQGTETQYF
d_call: TRBD2; j_call: TRBJ2-1; v_call: TRBV7-2; cdr3_aa: CASSLARTSGYNEQFF
d_call: -; j_call: TRBJ2-7; v_call: TRBV29-1; cdr3_aa: CSVDSGTSYEQYF
d_call: -; j_call: TRBJ1-3; v_call: TRBV3-1/TRBV3-2; cdr3_aa: CASSQLDREKNTIYF
d_call: TRBD2; j_call: TRBJ2-2; v_call: TRBV28; cdr3_aa: CASSLAGVNTGELFF
d_call: -; j_call: TRBJ1-2; v_call: TRBV14; cdr3_aa: CASSHVGYGYTF
d_call: -; j_call: TRBJ1-5; v_call: TRBV24-1; cdr3_aa: CATSDANQPQHF
d_call: -; j_call: TRBJ1-6; v_call: TRBV7-3; cdr3_aa: CASSKTGSPYNSPLHF
d_call: TRBD1; j_call: TRBJ1-5; v_call: TRBV19; cdr3_aa: CASTGQGISNQPQHF
d_call: -; j_call: TRBJ1-1; v_call: TRBV20-1; cdr3_aa: CSASDNRVFEAFF
d_call: TRBD1; j_call: TRBJ1-1; v_call: TRBV7-2; cdr3_aa: CASSLRTGNTEAFF